What follows is one TCR beta chain and its context. The CDR3 length is 13 residues. CDR1 and CDR2 (germline): MNHNY, SVGAGI (reference sequence). Trimming shortened V by 9 bases and J by 1 base, and 10 bases separated the two germline ends. Original processing notes: Estimated nucleated cell counts came from reference gene primer amplification. Here immunoSEQ multiplex PCR was the method, and the copy in TCRdb shows in-frame clones only, minus some. V and J calls plus clone size are reproduced from that table; the DNA served to infer D and trimming. The sample includes some 120,000 clones, about 80% seen only once; the top ten take approximately 7.6%. The data originate from a study of blood T cell repertoires in COVID-19. Whole-study context: From the United States, Italy and Spain came samples of acute and convalescent COVID-19. The cDNA or gDNA used as material had been derived from T cells, B-cell-depleted T cells, or PBMCs.

The chain recombines TRBV6-6 with TRBJ1-3; TRBD1 is a possible D gene (5 bases). Sequenced material: peripheral blood. This TCR derives from a man between 65 and 79 years old with active or convalescent COVID-19. The DNA of the CDR3 is TGTGCCAGTGGGGCGGGGTCTGGAAACACCATATATTTT. Translated, it gives CASGAGSGNTIYF.